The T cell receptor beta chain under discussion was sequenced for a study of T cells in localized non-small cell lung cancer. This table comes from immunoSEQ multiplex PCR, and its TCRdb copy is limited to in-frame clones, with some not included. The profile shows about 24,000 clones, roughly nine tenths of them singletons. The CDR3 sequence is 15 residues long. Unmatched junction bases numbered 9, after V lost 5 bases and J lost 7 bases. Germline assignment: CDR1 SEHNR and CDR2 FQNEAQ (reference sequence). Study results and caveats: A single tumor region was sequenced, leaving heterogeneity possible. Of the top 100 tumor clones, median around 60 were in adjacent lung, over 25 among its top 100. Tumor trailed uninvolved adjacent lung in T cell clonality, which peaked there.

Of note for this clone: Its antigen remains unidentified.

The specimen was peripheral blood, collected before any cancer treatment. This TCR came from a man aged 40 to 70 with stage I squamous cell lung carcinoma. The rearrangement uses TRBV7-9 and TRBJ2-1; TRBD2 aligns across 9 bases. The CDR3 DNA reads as TGTGCCAGCAGCCCCCGGGCGGGGGGGCTTAATGAGCAGTTCTTC. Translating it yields CASSPRAGGLNEQFF. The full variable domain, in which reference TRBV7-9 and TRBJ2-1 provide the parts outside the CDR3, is DTGVSQNPRHKITKRGQNVTFRCDPISEHNRLYWYRQTLGQGPEFLTYFQNEAQLEKSRLLSDRFSAERPKGSFSTLEIQRTEQGDSAMYLCASSPRAGGLNEQFFGPGTRLTVL.